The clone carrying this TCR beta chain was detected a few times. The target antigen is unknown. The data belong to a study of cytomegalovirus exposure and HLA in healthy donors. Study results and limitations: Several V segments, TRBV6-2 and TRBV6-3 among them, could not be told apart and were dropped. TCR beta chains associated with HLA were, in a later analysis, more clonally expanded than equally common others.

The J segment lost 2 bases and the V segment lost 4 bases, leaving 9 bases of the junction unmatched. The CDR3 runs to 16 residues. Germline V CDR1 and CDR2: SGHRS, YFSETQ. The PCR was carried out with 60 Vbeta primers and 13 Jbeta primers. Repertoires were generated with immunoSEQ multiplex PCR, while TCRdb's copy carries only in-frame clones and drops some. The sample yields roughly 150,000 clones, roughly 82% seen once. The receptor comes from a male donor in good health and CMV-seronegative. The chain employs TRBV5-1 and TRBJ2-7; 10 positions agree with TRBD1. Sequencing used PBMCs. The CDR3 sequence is CASSKTGQGTAYEQYF. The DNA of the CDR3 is TGCGCCAGCAGCAAAACGGGACAGGGGACCGCCTACGAGCAGTACTTC. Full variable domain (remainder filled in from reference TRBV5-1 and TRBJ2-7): KAGVTQTPRYLIKTRGQQVTLSCSPISGHRSVSWYQQTPGQGLQFLFEYFSETQRNKGNFPGRFSGRQFSNSRSEMNVSTLELGDSALYLCASSKTGQGTAYEQYFGPGTRLTVT.